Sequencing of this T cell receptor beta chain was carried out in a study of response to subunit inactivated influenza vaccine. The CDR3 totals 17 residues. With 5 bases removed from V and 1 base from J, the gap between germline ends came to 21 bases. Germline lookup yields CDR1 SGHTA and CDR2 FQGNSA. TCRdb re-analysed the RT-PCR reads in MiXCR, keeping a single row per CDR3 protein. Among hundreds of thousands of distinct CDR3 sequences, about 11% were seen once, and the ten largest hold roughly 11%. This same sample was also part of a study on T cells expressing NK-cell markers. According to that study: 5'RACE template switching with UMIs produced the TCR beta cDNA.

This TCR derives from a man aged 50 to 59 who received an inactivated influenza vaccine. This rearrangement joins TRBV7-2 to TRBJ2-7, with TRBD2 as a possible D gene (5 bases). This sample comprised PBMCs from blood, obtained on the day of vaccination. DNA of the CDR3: TGTGCCAGCAGCCCAGCCGGGCGGGCAGGAGCTTCCTACGAGCAGTACTTC. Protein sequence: CASSPAGRAGASYEQYF.